This T cell receptor beta chain was obtained from a study of cytomegalovirus exposure and HLA in healthy donors (TCRdb year 2017). The study in broad terms: The 666 repertoires of the first cohort and the 120 validation repertoires were produced on the same platform, according to a later analysis. The study aimed to test whether signatures of past pathogen exposure could be identified by cataloging public T cell receptors. A separate validation cohort of over 95 different subjects was used in addition to the roughly 700-subject first cohort. To predict cytomegalovirus infection status, the study combined high-throughput TCR immunosequencing, statistical association of individual TCRs with disease status, and machine learning.

Note on this clone: What this receptor recognizes is not known. Base quality data are lacking; no much larger clone is found one base away.

The library came from the immunoSEQ multiplex PCR assay. As for how the authors treated the data: To diagnose cytomegalovirus status from the catalog of TCR beta chain sequences, a statistical classification framework was built. TCRdb re-hosts the immuneACCESS table, in-frame sequences only. Its copies lack some clones; in the studies checked, an unresolved V gene accounts for under half of them, and the cause for the rest is not known. V, J and clone size are those of that table, while D and trimming were read from the DNA. The sample table holds some 310,000 clones, of which 88% were seen once. Approximately 0.96% of the sample rests with the top ten. What the authors observed across the whole study: It was suggested by the authors that the approach could potentially be generalized to other disease states and immunological phenotypes. A total of some 180 TCR beta chains were listed by the study as associated with cytomegalovirus. Of the cluster scores, around 95% were above 0 in a later analysis, which found that TCRs clustered in the first cohort also tended to co-occur in the approximately 110 validation repertoires. The validation cohort had no HLA typing available for a later analysis, so co-occurrence within that cohort was assessed over all 120 or so repertoires. Three of the identified cytomegalovirus-associated TCR beta chains were confirmed in vitro to be specific for cytomegalovirus antigens. Across donors, most TCR sequences were observed very rarely, whereas some public TCRs were present in many individuals. The classifier was reported to diagnose cytomegalovirus status with high specificity and sensitivity in both the original cohort and the validation cohort.

The donors were included in the validation cohort of some 110 subjects, a group kept apart from the approximately 650-subject first cohort. Its CDR3 holds 13 amino acids, cysteine through phenylalanine. Solely the CDR3 DNA is kept, with 39 bases framed from the first base. CDR1 SGHDT and CDR2 YYEEEE are derived from the germline V gene. The trim is 3 bases for V and 7 bases for J, with a gap of 8 bases between the germline ends. The sample comprised PBMCs. The TCR was taken from a man younger than 40 in good health and CMV-seronegative. The chain uses TRBV5-6 and TRBJ1-6, with the D gene not confidently named. The nucleotide sequence reads as follows: TGTGCCAGCAGCTCTACAGTAAATTCACCCCTCCACTTT. It is translated as CASSSTVNSPLHF.